The present TCR beta chain was sequenced within a study of blood T cell repertoires in COVID-19 (TCRdb year 2020). Regarding the research as a whole: The collaborator samples originated in the United States, Italy and Spain and spanned the acute and convalescent phases of COVID-19. The prospective study material was composed of cDNA or gDNA derived from T cells, B-cell-depleted T cells, or PBMCs. Deeply sampled blood TCRbeta repertoires from subjects exposed to, actively infected with, or recovered from COVID-19 were included in the dataset. A freely available public database, intended as a resource for researchers studying the immune response to SARS-CoV-2, is where the repertoires were released. Samples came from the ongoing ImmuneRACE study (first 160 participants) plus 1,254 subjects from 6 global collaborators. Nearly every sample came with metadata listing a de-identified subject ID, COVID-19 status, age in years and sex. Where HLA class I and class II types were available, the types were taken from metadata supplied by the sample provider, not from assay-based typing.

At the junction V is shortened by 4 bases and J by 8 bases, with 11 bases in between. The CDR3 contains 12 residues, cysteine and phenylalanine counted. The retained sequence is limited to the CDR3, 36 bases, with the frame set at the first base. The CDR1 and CDR2 encoded by the germline V gene are SQVTM and ANQGSEA. Findings and caveats that apply to the study as a whole: How much clinical and demographic metadata was included differed by source and by participant, and the metadata was provided uncurated.

The immunoSEQ Assay, a bias-controlled multiplex PCR, was used to amplify TCRbeta CDR3 regions from genomic DNA. As for how the authors treated the data: Within the assay, amplification of reference gene primers was used to estimate how many nucleated cells each sample contained. To quantify the absolute abundance of each unique TCRbeta CDR3 rearrangement, sequence reads were collapsed and filtered. Productive Simpson clonality was computed per sample as the square root of Simpson's diversity index over productive rearrangements. Held by TCRdb, this immuneACCESS table contains in-frame sequences only and omits some clones. Under half of the omission traces to an unresolved V gene where checked; the cause of the rest is unknown. V and J calls and clone size are copied from that table; D and trimming were computed from the DNA. The sample table contains over 350,000 clones; only one count was recorded for approximately 87% of them. About 0.89% of the sample is in the top ten clones.

As concerns this clone: The antigen this receptor binds is unknown. Within one base of it there is no much larger clone, and no base qualities were kept.

Participants in the prospective study were aged roughly 18 to 100 years, lived in about two dozen United States geographic areas, and enrolled through a virtual design. To assign participants to cohorts, the prospective study relied on clinical history that participants themselves reported in a screening survey and a study questionnaire. Mobile phlebotomists in the prospective study collected whole blood, serum and a nasopharyngeal or oropharyngeal swab from every participant. Over a roughly two-month period, participants in the prospective study had the option of providing additional blood draws and questionnaires. Prospective study blood samples were shipped either frozen or at room temperature before DNA extraction.

Sequenced material: PBMCs or T cells enriched from blood (not recorded which). The chain links TRBV29-1 with TRBJ1-4, with TRBD1 as a weak D call on 6 bases. The TCR was taken from a woman aged 25 to 39 with acute COVID-19. The bases read TGCAGCGTTGTTGGGGGCGCGGAAAAACTGTTTTTT. Translated, it gives CSVVGGAEKLFF.